These T cell receptor beta chains were read from a single sample in a study of radiation and T cells in renal cell carcinoma. The data were produced by immunoSEQ multiplex PCR, yet TCRdb's version contains in-frame clones alone and is incomplete. Among 150,000 to 180,000 clones, approximately 86% were seen once, and the ten largest hold roughly 13%. This specimen consisted of blood, obtained from a patient whose treatment included radiotherapy and nephrectomy. These receptors were taken from a woman aged 45-65 years with renal cell carcinoma. Each CDR3 is given with its conserved first and last residue. A D gene is named only where the DNA matches it firmly. Clone size is given for some rows only: seen once, a few or many times, or a class if the clone is expanded.

TRBV5-8	-	TRBJ1-4	-	CASRQGLPVEKLFF	TGTGCCAGCAGACAGGGTCTCCCGGTGGAAAAACTGTTTTTT
TRBV15	-	TRBJ1-1	-	CATSRELSTEAFF	TGTGCCACCAGCAGAGAACTGTCCACTGAAGCTTTCTTT
TRBV9	-	TRBJ2-5	-	CASSPRAQETQYF	TGTGCCAGCAGCCCAAGGGCTCAAGAGACCCAGTACTTC
TRBV5-1	-	TRBJ2-1	-	CASSSAPSVEQFF	TGCGCCAGCAGTTCGGCCCCCTCGGTTGAGCAGTTCTTC
TRBV6-5	once	TRBJ2-1	-	CASIRLAGAYEQFF	TGTGCCAGCATACGTCTCGCGGGGGCGTATGAGCAGTTCTTC
TRBV7-2	once	TRBJ1-1	-	CASSLEGSTEAFF	TGTGCCAGCAGCTTGGAGGGTAGCACTGAAGCTTTCTTT
TRBV2	-	TRBJ1-5	-	CASSPEGSINQPQHF	TGTGCCAGCAGTCCTGAGGGGAGTATCAATCAGCCCCAGCATTTT
TRBV6-1	-	TRBJ1-6	-	CASSEAQNSPLHF	TGTGCCAGCAGTGAAGCCCAGAATTCACCCCTCCACTTT
TRBV11-2	-	TRBJ1-6	-	CASSLGSLDNNNSPLHF	TGTGCCAGCAGCTTAGGCTCTCTGGACAACAATAATTCACCCCTCCACTTT
TRBV4-3	-	TRBJ2-1	TRBD1	CASSPGQGRYNEQFF	TGCGCCAGCAGCCCGGGACAGGGGCGGTACAATGAGCAGTTCTTC
TRBV15	-	TRBJ2-7	TRBD2	CATSRDYNGGIYEQYF	TGTGCCACCAGCAGAGATTATAACGGGGGGATCTACGAGCAGTACTTC
TRBV6-5	-	TRBJ1-2	-	CASSYSTRTASVYTF	TGTGCCAGCAGTTACTCCACTCGGACAGCCTCCGTCTACACCTTC
TRBV11-1	once	TRBJ1-1	TRBD1	CASSLQGGNTEAFF	TGTGCCAGCAGCTTACAGGGGGGGAACACTGAAGCTTTCTTT
TRBV9	-	TRBJ1-3	TRBD1	CASSNRTGFQRNTIYF	TGTGCCAGCAGCAACCGGACAGGGTTTCAGAGAAACACCATATATTTT
TRBV6-6	-	TRBJ2-5	TRBD1	CASSSRDRGVRETQYF	TGTGCCAGCAGTTCCCGGGACAGGGGAGTGCGGGAGACCCAGTACTTC
TRBV19	-	TRBJ1-6	-	CASSSRRENSPLHF	TGTGCCAGTAGTAGCAGGAGGGAAAATTCACCCCTCCACTTT
TRBV11-2	-	TRBJ2-7	TRBD2	CASSSYPGLADFSYEQYF	TGTGCCAGCAGCTCTTACCCCGGACTAGCTGACTTCTCCTACGAGCAGTACTTC
TRBV7-2	-	TRBJ2-1	TRBD1	CATKTGGSRNEQFF	TGTGCCACCAAAACAGGGGGCAGTAGGAATGAGCAGTTCTTC
TRBV7-9	-	TRBJ1-1	-	CASSLWRNTEAFF	TGTGCCAGCAGCTTGTGGAGGAACACTGAAGCTTTCTTT
TRBV5-1	-	TRBJ2-1	TRBD2	CASSLSGLEWNEQFF	TGCGCCAGCAGCTTGTCGGGACTAGAGTGGAATGAGCAGTTCTTC
TRBV6-1	-	TRBJ2-3	TRBD2	CASSGLAGGTDTQYF	TGTGCCAGCAGTGGGCTAGCGGGGGGCACAGATACGCAGTATTTT
TRBV10-3	-	TRBJ2-6	TRBD1	CAIRPGQGASGANVLTF	TGTGCCATCAGGCCGGGACAGGGAGCATCTGGGGCCAACGTCCTGACTTTC
TRBV4-3	few	TRBJ2-1	TRBD2	CASSQGPPLAGGVESSYNEQFF	TGCGCCAGCAGCCAAGGTCCCCCGCTAGCGGGGGGCGTTGAGAGCTCCTACAATGAGCAGTTCTTC
TRBV5-1	-	TRBJ2-5	TRBD2	CASRRAGDPQETQYF	TGCGCCAGCAGGCGAGCGGGGGACCCACAAGAGACCCAGTACTTC
TRBV6-1	-	TRBJ2-3	TRBD2	CASSETTSGGTDTQYF	TGTGCCAGCAGTGAAACTACTAGCGGGGGCACAGATACGCAGTATTTT
TRBV6-1	-	TRBJ2-7	-	CASSTGRSDEQYF	TGTGCCAGCAGTACAGGGAGGTCGGACGAGCAGTACTTC
TRBV5-4	-	TRBJ2-7	-	CASSLDPGAYEQYF	TGTGCCAGCAGCTTGGATCCAGGGGCCTACGAGCAGTACTTC
TRBV6-6	-	TRBJ1-5	-	CASSYRDGNQPQHF	TGTGCCAGCAGTTACCGGGACGGTAATCAGCCCCAGCATTTT
TRBV7-9	-	TRBJ1-2	TRBD1	CATPGQGSYGYTF	TGTGCCACTCCGGGACAGGGGAGCTATGGCTACACCTTC
TRBV7-2	-	TRBJ2-7	-	CASSQSPDRYEQYF	TGTGCCAGCAGCCAATCACCCGACAGATACGAGCAGTACTTC
TRBV6-6	-	TRBJ2-5	-	CASTSPGRGQTQYF	TGTGCCAGCACCTCCCCTGGGAGGGGGCAGACCCAGTACTTC
TRBV7-2	-	TRBJ2-2	-	CASSFLGANTGGLFF	TGTGCCAGCAGCTTCCTAGGGGCCAACACCGGGGGGCTGTTTTTT
TRBV29-1	once	TRBJ2-3	-	CSVDPGLDTQYF	TGCAGCGTTGACCCGGGGTTAGATACGCAGTATTTT
TRBV7-2	-	TRBJ1-5	TRBD1	CASSWDSQPQHF	TGTGCCAGCAGCTGGGACAGTCAGCCCCAGCATTTT
TRBV9	-	TRBJ1-5	-	CASSVGGWGQPQHF	TGTGCCAGCAGCGTAGGGGGTTGGGGTCAGCCCCAGCATTTT
TRBV19	-	TRBJ1-6	-	CASSWGGSPLHF	TGTGCCAGTAGTTGGGGCGGTTCACCCCTCCACTTT
TRBV6-6	-	TRBJ2-7	-	CASIKGENPIYEQYF	TGTGCCAGCATTAAGGGGGAAAACCCTATCTACGAGCAGTACTTC
TRBV30	few	TRBJ1-1	TRBD1	CAWRKQGGTEAFF	TGTGCCTGGAGGAAACAGGGGGGGACTGAAGCTTTCTTT
TRBV14	once	TRBJ1-1	-	CASSQDGRGGETEAFF	TGTGCCAGCAGCCAAGATGGCAGGGGTGGGGAAACTGAAGCTTTCTTT
TRBV5-1	-	TRBJ1-3	-	CASSLGSDRSGNTIYF	TGCGCCAGCAGCTTGGGGAGTGACCGCTCTGGAAACACCATATATTTT
TRBV2	-	TRBJ2-2	-	CASNFDRNTGELFF	TGTGCCAGCAACTTCGACAGAAACACCGGGGAGCTGTTTTTT
TRBV5-1	-	TRBJ2-3	TRBD1	CASRPLGGGTDTQYF	TGCGCCAGCAGGCCTTTAGGGGGCGGGACAGATACGCAGTATTTT
TRBV19	-	TRBJ2-4	TRBD2	CAINAGGGWVKNIQYF	TGTGCCATTAATGCCGGGGGGGGTTGGGTCAAAAACATTCAGTACTTC
TRBV2	-	TRBJ1-6	-	CASTNSRTNSPLHF	TGTGCCAGCACCAACTCAAGGACCAATTCACCCCTCCACTTT
TRBV29-1	-	TRBJ2-7	TRBD1	CSVEKGGTGEPYEQYF	TGCAGCGTTGAAAAGGGGGGGACAGGGGAACCCTACGAGCAGTACTTC
TRBV7-8	-	TRBJ1-5	-	CASSLGGGLDQPQHF	TGTGCCAGCAGCTTAGGCGGGGGTCTGGATCAGCCCCAGCATTTT
TRBV19	-	TRBJ1-6	-	CASSSTDGGPSPLHF	TGTGCCAGTAGTTCTACCGACGGGGGCCCGTCACCCCTCCACTTT
TRBV5-5	few	TRBJ2-5	-	CASSSTGRGETQYF	TGTGCCAGCAGCTCTACAGGGAGAGGAGAGACCCAGTACTTC
TRBV5-5	-	TRBJ1-5	-	CASSLEGRVDQPQHF	TGTGCCAGCAGCTTGGAGGGCAGGGTGGATCAGCCCCAGCATTTT
TRBV9	-	TRBJ1-3	-	CASSVEAGDYSGNTIYF	TGTGCCAGCAGCGTAGAGGCGGGAGACTACTCTGGAAACACCATATATTTT